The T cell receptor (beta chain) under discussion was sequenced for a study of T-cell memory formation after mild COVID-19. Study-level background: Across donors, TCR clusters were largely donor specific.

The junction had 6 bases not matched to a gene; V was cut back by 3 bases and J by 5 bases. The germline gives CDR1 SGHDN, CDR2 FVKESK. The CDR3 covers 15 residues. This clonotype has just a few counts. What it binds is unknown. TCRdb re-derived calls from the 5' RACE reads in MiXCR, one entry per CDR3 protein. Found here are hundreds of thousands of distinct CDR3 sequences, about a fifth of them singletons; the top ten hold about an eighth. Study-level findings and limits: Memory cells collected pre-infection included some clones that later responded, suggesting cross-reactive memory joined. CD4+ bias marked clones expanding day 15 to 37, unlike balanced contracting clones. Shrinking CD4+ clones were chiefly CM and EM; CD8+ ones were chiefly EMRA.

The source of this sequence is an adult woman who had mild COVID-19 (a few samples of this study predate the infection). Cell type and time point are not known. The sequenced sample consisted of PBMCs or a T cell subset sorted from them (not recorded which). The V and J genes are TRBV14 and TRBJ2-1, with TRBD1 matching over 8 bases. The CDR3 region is CASSHPTGEDNEQFF. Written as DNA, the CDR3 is TGTGCCAGCAGCCACCCGACAGGGGAGGACAATGAGCAGTTCTTC.